This T cell receptor beta chain comes out of a study of blood T cell repertoires in COVID-19. Only a few counts were recorded for this clone. Repertoires were generated with immunoSEQ multiplex PCR, while TCRdb's copy carries only in-frame clones and drops some. The repertoire holds about 180,000 clones, with 80% as singletons. Up to 2 weeks before entering the study, exposed participants had met a COVID-19 case. There are 15 residues in the CDR3. With 4 bases removed from V and 5 bases from J, the gap between germline ends came to 18 bases. CDR1 is SGHNT and CDR2 is YYREEE in the germline V gene (reference sequence).

Sequenced input: PBMCs or T cells enriched from blood (not recorded which). This sequence originates from a man aged 55 to 70 who had been exposed to COVID-19. The genes are TRBV5-4 and TRBJ1-1; a weak D match, TRBD1 (5 bases). The CDR3 is CASSIGAGPSTEAFF. The DNA for the CDR3 is TGTGCCAGCAGCATAGGGGCGGGACCGTCGACTGAAGCTTTCTTT.